This T cell receptor (beta chain) originates from a study of cytomegalovirus exposure and HLA in healthy donors. The wider study: In terms of ancestry, the Caucasian-associated cluster contained 75% to 90% of the approximately 400 genotyped donors. Study-level results: Later analysis identified over 15,000 TCR beta sequences associated with HLA alleles, using a false discovery rate threshold of 0.05. Later, an analysis showed that TCR beta chains associated with HLA were more clonally expanded than others that were equally common.

60 Vbeta and 13 Jbeta primers were used in PCR. Sequencing used immunoSEQ multiplex PCR; TCRdb keeps in-frame clones, though not all of them. The data show 95,000 to 150,000 clones, 60% to 85% seen once. In the case of this clone: Its antigen is still unknown.

V gave up 7 bases and J gave up 5 bases, with 12 bases separating them. This CDR3 comprises 14 residues. Germline-derived CDR1 and CDR2 are MNHEY and SMNVEV (reference sequence). The sample was PBMCs. The TCR comes from a woman aged 40 to 50 in good health and CMV-seropositive. The chain employs TRBV27 and TRBJ1-6; no clear D gene. The CDR3 nucleotides read TGTGCCAGCAAGGGAGGGCGGGATAATTCACCCCTCCACTTT. Translating it yields CASKGGRDNSPLHF.